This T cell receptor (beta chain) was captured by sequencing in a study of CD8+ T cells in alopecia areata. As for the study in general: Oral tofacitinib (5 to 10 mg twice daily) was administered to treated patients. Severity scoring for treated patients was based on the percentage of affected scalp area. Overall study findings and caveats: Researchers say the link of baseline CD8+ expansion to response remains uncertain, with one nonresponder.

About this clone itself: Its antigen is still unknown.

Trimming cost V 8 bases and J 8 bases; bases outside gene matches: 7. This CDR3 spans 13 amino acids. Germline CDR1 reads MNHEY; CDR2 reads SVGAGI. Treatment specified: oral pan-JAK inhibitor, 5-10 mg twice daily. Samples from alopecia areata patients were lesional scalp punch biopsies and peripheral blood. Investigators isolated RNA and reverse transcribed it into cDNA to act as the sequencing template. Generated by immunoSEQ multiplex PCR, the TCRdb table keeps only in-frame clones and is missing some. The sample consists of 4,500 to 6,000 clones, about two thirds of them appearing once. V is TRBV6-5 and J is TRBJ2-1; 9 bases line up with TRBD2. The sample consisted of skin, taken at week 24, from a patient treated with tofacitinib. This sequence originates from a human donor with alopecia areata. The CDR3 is CASSWTSEYEQFF. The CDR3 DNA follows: TGTGCCAGCTCATGGACTAGCGAGTATGAGCAGTTCTTC.